The 21 T cell receptor beta chains in this list originate from one sample, sequenced in a study of blood T cell repertoires in COVID-19. Repertoires were generated with immunoSEQ multiplex PCR, while TCRdb's copy carries only in-frame clones and drops some. Of 90,000 or so clones listed, less than 95% are singletons. Input material: peripheral blood. The receptors were gathered from a man aged 18 to 30 with COVID-19, enrolled during active disease.

The chain recombines TRBV4-1 with TRBJ2-2, with TRBD1 identical over 7 bases. Germline loops: CDR1 MGHRA, CDR2 YSYEKL. V dropped 7 bases and J dropped 6; count of bases not matched to a gene: 14. CDR3 size: 16 residues. The CDR3 loop is CASMPTGARIPGELFF. The CDR3 DNA follows: TGCGCCAGCATGCCCACAGGGGCGCGAATCCCCGGGGAGCTGTTTTTT.

The chain couples TRBV7-2 to TRBJ2-7; D perhaps matches TRBD1 (6 bases). The CDR3 totals 13 residues. Looked up from germline, CDR1 is SGHTA and CDR2 is FQGNSA. The V end was cut by 3 bases, the J end by 2 bases, with 8 bases between. This CDR3 is CASSFGTTYEQYF. The CDR3 DNA reads as TGTGCCAGCAGCTTCGGGACAACCTACGAGCAGTACTTC.

This rearrangement joins TRBV28 to TRBJ1-6; D gene unclear. Germline V CDR1 and CDR2: MDHEN, SYDVKM. The CDR3 contains 14 residues. V dropped 8 bases and J dropped 1 base, with 9 bases sitting between them. The CDR3 DNA sequence: TGTGCCAGCTCACGGGTTTCCTATAATTCACCCCTCCACTTT. It translates to CASSRVSYNSPLHF.

The chain joins TRBV13 to TRBJ2-1, with unresolved D. The length of the CDR3 is 14 residues. The germline gives CDR1 PRHDT, CDR2 FYEKMQ (reference sequence). V shed 2 bases and J shed 5 bases, with 10 bases lying between them. CDR3 amino acids: CASSLRLTHNEQFF. The CDR3 coding sequence is TGTGCCAGCAGCTTACGGCTGACACACAATGAGCAGTTCTTC.

On this clone: One end of the junction fails to match germline, which may point to a read error. V is TRBV28 and J is TRBJ2-5; maybe TRBD2 (5 bases). In germline, CDR1 is MDHEN, CDR2 SYDVKM. The CDR3 covers 11 residues. The CDR3 loop is CASSFSQGRDF. The CDR3 DNA reads as TGTGCCAGCAGTTTCTCCCAAGGGCGGGACTTC.

The V gene is TRBV27, the J gene TRBJ2-7; 8 bases line up with TRBD2. There are 14 residues in the CDR3. V shed 3 bases, J shed 0 bases, and the junction held 1 base outside the gene matches. In germline, CDR1 is MNHEY, CDR2 SMNVEV (reference sequence). This CDR3 reads CASSFSGASYEQYF. Written as DNA, the CDR3 is TGTGCCAGCAGTTTTAGCGGGGCCTCCTACGAGCAGTACTTC.

The chain combines TRBV19 with TRBJ1-5; the D gene is possibly TRBD1 (5 bases). The germline V gene has CDR1 LNHDA and CDR2 SQIVND (reference sequence). This CDR3 region has 12 residues. V was cut by 9 bases and J by 0 bases, with 6 bases left in between. DNA of the CDR3: TGTGCCAGCCAGGGTAGCAATCAGCCCCAGCATTTT. Its protein is CASQGSNQPQHF.

V usage is TRBV7-9 and J usage is TRBJ2-2, with TRBD1 matching over 10 bases. Per germline, CDR1 SEHNR and CDR2 FQNEAQ (reference sequence). Trimming removed 4 bases from V and 6 bases from J; junction bases left unmatched: 8. CDR3 length: 16 amino acids. The CDR3 DNA follows: TGTGCCAGCAGCTCCCAGACAGGGGGCGCCCCCGGGGAGCTGTTTTTT. It specifies CASSSQTGGAPGELFF.

The chain is built from TRBV24-1 and TRBJ2-1; D gene unclear. Trimming cost V 0 bases and J 6 bases, with 11 bases left between them. This CDR3 is built from 15 residues. Per germline, CDR1 KGHDR and CDR2 SFDVKD. The CDR3 loop is CATSDLASRGNEQFF. The DNA of the CDR3 is TGTGCCACCAGTGATTTGGCGTCCCGAGGCAATGAGCAGTTCTTC.

The chain is built from TRBV7-2 and TRBJ2-7, with D possibly matching TRBD1 (5 bases). Trimming removed 2 bases at V and 2 bases at J, with 10 bases between. The CDR3 totals 14 residues. The germline gives CDR1 SGHTA, CDR2 FQGNSA. CDR3 loop: CASSLIPGTYEQYF. The CDR3 DNA is TGTGCCAGCAGCTTAATCCCAGGGACCTACGAGCAGTACTTC. The complete variable domain, with remaining parts taken from reference TRBV7-2 and TRBJ2-7, reads GAGVSQSPSNKVTEKGKDVELRCDPISGHTALYWYRQSLGQGLEFLIYFQGNSAPDKSGLPSDRFSAERTGGSVSTLTIQRTQQEDSAVYLCASSLIPGTYEQYFGPGTRLTVT.

The rearrangement links TRBV28 to TRBJ2-7; TRBD1 matches 7 bases. The CDR3 is 15 residues long. The J segment lost 2 bases and the V segment lost 7 bases, leaving 11 bases of the junction unmatched. Germline V CDR1 and CDR2: MDHEN, SYDVKM. CDR3 protein: CASTRQGPTAYEQYF. The CDR3 bases are TGTGCCAGCACCCGACAGGGTCCCACTGCCTACGAGCAGTACTTC.

This clone was observed once. V and J are TRBV9 and TRBJ1-2; 7 bases agree with TRBD1. The germline V gene encodes CDR1 SGDLS and CDR2 YYNGEE. After removal of 4 bases from V and 8 bases from J, the junction contained 20 bases not matched to a gene. The CDR3 loop spans 17 amino acids. DNA for the CDR3: TGTGCCAGCAGCCCACGGGACAGTATTTCCCCTGCCTCAGGCTACACCTTC. Translating it yields CASSPRDSISPASGYTF.

The CDR3 nucleotides are TGTGCCAGTAGGATCAAAGCGGCGGGCTTTAACTATGGCTACACCTTC. It encodes CASRIKAAGFNYGYTF. The chain couples TRBV19 to TRBJ1-2; D call uncertain. CDR3 size: 16 residues. Germline lookup yields CDR1 LNHDA and CDR2 SQIVND (reference sequence). The ends were cut back, 6 bases at V and 1 base at J, with 18 bases in the middle.

CDR3 protein: CASSPLDRGNSPLHF. The DNA for the CDR3 is TGTGCCAGCAGTCCCCTAGACAGGGGGAATTCACCCCTCCACTTT. The V gene is TRBV27, the J gene TRBJ1-6; TRBD1 matches at 9 bases. The CDR3 extends over 15 amino acids. Trimming at V came to 5 bases and at J to 7 bases, leaving 6 bases not matched to a gene. Germline loops: CDR1 MNHEY, CDR2 SMNVEV (reference sequence).

V and J are TRBV6-6 and TRBJ1-2; 7 bases are a match to TRBD1. The J segment lost 5 bases and the V segment lost 5 bases, leaving 8 bases of the junction unmatched. From germline, CDR1 is MNHNY and CDR2 SVGAGI (reference sequence). CDR3 size: 14 residues. This CDR3 is CASSTAGQDYGYTF. The CDR3, as DNA: TGTGCCAGCAGTACCGCTGGACAGGATTATGGCTACACCTTC.

This sequence joins TRBV11-2 and TRBJ2-7; the D gene is possibly TRBD2 (7 bases). The V and J ends lost 5 bases and 4 bases respectively, with 15 bases between them. Germline V gene lookup returns CDR1 SGHAT and CDR2 FQNNGV. The CDR3 covers 14 residues. This CDR3 is CASSIGGGGYEQYF. DNA of the CDR3: TGTGCCAGCAGCATTGGGGGCGGGGGATACGAGCAGTACTTC.

This chain links TRBV9 with TRBJ2-1, with 11 positions matching TRBD1. Trimming at V came to 4 bases and at J to 7 bases, leaving 16 bases not matched to a gene. The CDR3 runs 18 residues. Germline CDR1 reads SGDLS; CDR2 reads YYNGEE. CDR3 in amino acids: CASSPHLSGTGGGNEQFF. CDR3 nucleotides: TGTGCCAGCAGCCCCCATTTGTCCGGGACAGGGGGAGGGAATGAGCAGTTCTTC. Full variable domain (outside the CDR3, taken from reference TRBV9 and TRBJ2-1): DSGVTQTPKHLITATGQRVTLRCSPRSGDLSVYWYQQSLDQGLQFLIQYYNGEERAKGNILERFSAQQFPDLHSELNLSSLELGDSALYFCASSPHLSGTGGGNEQFFGPGTRLTVL.

The V and J genes are TRBV4-3 and TRBJ2-1; 7 nucleotides align to TRBD2. CDR1 is LGHNA, CDR2 YSLEER, per germline. V trimming: 0 bases; J trimming: 13 bases; junction bases outside the gene matches: 9. CDR3 length: 14 residues. CDR3 coding DNA: TGCGCCAGCAGCCAAGATTGGGGCAGGGAGGGACAGTTCTTC. This translates into CASSQDWGREGQFF.

This rearrangement joins TRBV7-9 to TRBJ1-5; tentative D call: TRBD1 (5 bases). Trimming removed 1 base at V and 9 bases at J, with 10 bases between. Germline lookup yields CDR1 SEHNR and CDR2 FQNEAQ (reference sequence). The CDR3 consists of 13 residues. CDR3 bases: TGTGCCAGCAGCTTAGGCGGGGGGATGCCCCAGCATTTT. This translates into CASSLGGGMPQHF.

The chain carries TRBV27 and TRBJ2-7; 7 bases are shared with TRBD2. The V segment lost 5 bases and the J segment 1 base; nucleotides outside the gene matches: 8. CDR3 size: 15 residues. Germline CDR1 and CDR2: MNHEY and SMNVEV (reference sequence). The CDR3 region is CASSPLGGSSYEQYF. The CDR3 DNA reads as TGTGCCAGCAGTCCCCTCGGCGGGAGTTCCTACGAGCAGTACTTC.

The chain combines TRBV10-3 with TRBJ2-2; D is unresolved. CDR3 length: 13 amino acids. Germline values: CDR1 ENHRY, CDR2 SYGVKD. Trimming shortened V by 2 bases and J by 4 bases, and 5 bases separated the two germline ends. CDR3 in amino acids: CAISEGSTGELFF. The CDR3, as DNA: TGTGCCATCAGTGAGGGCAGCACCGGGGAGCTGTTTTTT.